This note documents a single TCR beta chain sequence. There is no known antigen for this receptor. No much larger clone exists at a distance of one base, and base qualities are not known. From cysteine to phenylalanine, the CDR3 is 16 amino acids long. Only the CDR3 part of the read is kept: 48 bases, read in frame from the first base. CDR1 and CDR2 were assigned from the germline V gene as KGHSH and LQKENI. Trimming leaves V shorter by 4 bases and J shorter by 0 bases, with the junction holding 5 bases beyond the gene matches. The record originates from a study of blood T cell repertoires in COVID-19 (TCRdb year 2020). General notes on the study: Samples covering the acute and convalescent phases of COVID-19 were provided by collaborators in the United States, Italy and Spain. The material from the prospective study consisted of cDNA or gDNA derived from T cells, B-cell-depleted T cells, or PBMCs. The dataset comprised deeply sampled blood TCRbeta repertoires from subjects exposed to, actively infected with, or recovered from COVID-19. The repertoires were made available in a free public database intended to serve as a resource for research on the immune response to SARS-CoV-2. The samples were drawn from two sources: the first 160 participants of the ongoing ImmuneRACE study, and some 1,300 subjects contributed by 6 global collaborators. Nearly every sample came with metadata listing a de-identified subject ID, COVID-19 status, age in years and sex. Where HLA class I and class II types were available, the types were taken from metadata supplied by the sample provider, not from assay-based typing. The paper as a whole reports these results and caveats: The quantity of clinical and demographic metadata differed by source and by participant and was supplied without curation.

Samples from volunteer blood donors who had recovered from COVID-19 were contributed by a second Seattle source. Whole blood was collected in K2EDTA tubes by collaborating institutions according to the institutions' own protocols. For TCRbeta analysis, collaborators shipped samples in one of three forms: frozen whole blood, isolated PBMCs, or DNA extracted from either of those sample types. The immunoSEQ Assay, a bias-controlled multiplex PCR, was used to amplify TCRbeta CDR3 regions from genomic DNA. On the authors' methods: Nucleated cell counts per sample were estimated from amplification of reference gene primers within the assay. Sequence reads were collapsed and filtered to measure the absolute abundance of every unique TCRbeta CDR3 rearrangement. For each sample, productive Simpson clonality was calculated as the square root of Simpson's diversity index across productive rearrangements. Imported from immuneACCESS, the table was reduced by TCRdb to in-frame sequences with V and J called. These copies leave out some clones; in studies compared against another copy, an unresolved V gene accounts for under half, and the cause of the remainder is not known. V and J calls and clone size follow that table, whereas D and trimming were derived from the DNA. This sample comprises 250,000 or so clones, around 87% of them detected only once. Together, the top ten hold about 1.4% of the sample.

The receptor comes from a woman aged 35 to 49 who had recovered from COVID-19. The V and J segments used are TRBV18 and TRBJ2-7, with 11 bases aligning to TRBD2. Specimen: peripheral blood. The CDR3 amino acid sequence is: CASSLTSGGSSYEQYF. At the DNA level, the sequence is TGTGCCAGCTCACTAACTAGCGGGGGAAGCTCCTACGAGCAGTACTTC.